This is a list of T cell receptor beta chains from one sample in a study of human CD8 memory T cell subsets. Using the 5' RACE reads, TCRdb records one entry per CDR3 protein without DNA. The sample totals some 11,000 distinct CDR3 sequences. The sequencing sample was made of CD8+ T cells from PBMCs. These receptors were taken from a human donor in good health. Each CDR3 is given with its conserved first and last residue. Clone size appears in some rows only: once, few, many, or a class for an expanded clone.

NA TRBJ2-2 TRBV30 CAWSWGTNTGELFF
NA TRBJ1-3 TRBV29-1 CSVATDRSSGNTIYF
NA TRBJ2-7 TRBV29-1 CSVGSGAYSYEQYF
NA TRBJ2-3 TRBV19 CASDPEQGRVTDTQYF
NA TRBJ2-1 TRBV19 CASSIGSSGVDEQFF
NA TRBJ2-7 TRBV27 CASSLRLAGVYEQYF
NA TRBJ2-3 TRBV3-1 CASSQEGADTQYF
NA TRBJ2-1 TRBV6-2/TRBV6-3 CASSYSTSGSEYSYNEQFF
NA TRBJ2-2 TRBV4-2 CASRGRGATGELFF
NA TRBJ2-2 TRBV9 CASSAGVAGELFF
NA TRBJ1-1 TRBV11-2 CASSLVSRAHRDTEAFF
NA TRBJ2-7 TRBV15 CATSRARVLAEQYF
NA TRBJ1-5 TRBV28 CASSLMAVINQPQHF
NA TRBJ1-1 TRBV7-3 CASSLIPGIDKEAFF
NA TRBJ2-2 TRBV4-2 CASRPAGGVDTGELFF
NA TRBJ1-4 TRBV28 CASSLGLGDNEKLFF
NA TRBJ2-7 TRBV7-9 CASSSARTGSYEQYF
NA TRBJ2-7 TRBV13 CASSPGIGAYEQYF
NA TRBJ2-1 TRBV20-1 CSARAGSGANNEQFF
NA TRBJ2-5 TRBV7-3 CASSLGASDQETQYF
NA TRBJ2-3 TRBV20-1 CSARRDRNTDTQYF
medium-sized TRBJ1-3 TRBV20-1 CSARETGGNIYF
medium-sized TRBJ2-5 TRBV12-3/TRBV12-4 CASSFPGVETQYF
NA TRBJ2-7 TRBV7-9 CASSLAYVPYEQYF
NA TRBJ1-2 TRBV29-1 CSVLPRGSNYGYTF
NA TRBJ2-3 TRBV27 CASSLHSSTDTQYF
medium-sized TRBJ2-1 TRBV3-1 CASSQDTAGYNEQFF
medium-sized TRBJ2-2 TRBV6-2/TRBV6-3 CASSYSIGLTGELFF
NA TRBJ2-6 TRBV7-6 CASSEDWGANVLTF
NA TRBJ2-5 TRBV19 CASSTGRQETQYF
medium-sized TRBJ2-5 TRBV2 CASSGSEGTQYF
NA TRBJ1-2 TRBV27 CASSPGTGGSGYGYTF
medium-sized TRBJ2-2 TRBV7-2 CASSLLEWAGELFF
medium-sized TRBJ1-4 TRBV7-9 CASSPVDSTNEKLFF
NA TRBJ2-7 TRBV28 CASSLTDRELYEQYF
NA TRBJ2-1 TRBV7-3 CASSLTSGNNEQFF
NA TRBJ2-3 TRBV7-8 CASSFLAGADTQYF